Following are 24 T cell receptor beta chains from one sample sequenced in a study of cytomegalovirus exposure and HLA in healthy donors (dated by TCRdb to about 2017). The method was the immunoSEQ multiplex PCR assay. A mixture of 60 forward primers for TCR Vbeta segments and 13 reverse primers for TCR Jbeta segments was used in the multiplex PCR. TCRdb retrieved this table from immuneACCESS and kept in-frame rearrangements only. Not all clones are present; in checked studies, unresolved V genes account for under half, and no reason is known for the remainder. The sample includes about 190,000 clones, with 65% to 85% observed a single time. The ten largest clones take up about 1.6% of the sample. Sequenced: PBMCs. These TCRs come from a young woman in good health and CMV-seronegative.

The gene calls are TRBV19 and TRBJ2-7, with 14 bases lining up with TRBD2. Losses at the gene ends were 0 bases for V and 5 bases for J; bases not matched to a gene: 3. CDR1 is LNHDA, CDR2 SQIVND, per germline (reference sequence). The CDR3 is made up of 16 amino acids. CDR3 residues: CASSIEGTSGSHEQYF. CDR3 coding DNA: TGTGCCAGTAGTATAGAGGGGACTAGCGGGAGTCACGAGCAGTACTTC.

This clone was seen a handful of times. This rearrangement joins TRBV5-1 to TRBJ1-4, with TRBD1 identical over 8 bases. V dropped 4 bases and J dropped 7; count of bases not matched to a gene: 9. CDR3 size: 15 residues. Germline V gene sequence: CDR1 SGHRS, CDR2 YFSETQ. CDR3 DNA sequence: TGCGCCAGCAGCGTCTCGGGACAGGCGACTGAAAAACTGTTTTTT. Protein sequence: CASSVSGQATEKLFF.

The CDR3 DNA is TGCGCCAGCAGCCCACTTTACAGGGTCACTTACGAAAACTATGGCTACACCTTC. The encoded protein is CASSPLYRVTYENYGYTF. The rearrangement links TRBV5-1 to TRBJ1-2, with a tentative D call TRBD1 (6 bases). This CDR3 comprises 18 residues. V shed 4 bases and J shed 2 bases, with 24 bases lying between them. Germline V lookup: CDR1 SGHRS, CDR2 YFSETQ.

This clone was picked up one time. The rearrangement links TRBV5-6 to TRBJ1-1; D unclear. This CDR3 has 13 amino acids. Germline values: CDR1 SGHDT, CDR2 YYEEEE. V lost 2 bases, J lost 1 base, and 6 bases lay in between. CDR3: CASSFRENTEAFF. CDR3 nucleotide sequence: TGTGCCAGCAGCTTCCGAGAGAACACTGAAGCTTTCTTT.

This chain connects TRBV18 to TRBJ1-4, with D perhaps matching TRBD1 (5 bases). Trimming left V 3 bases short and J 7 bases short, with 15 bases between. CDR3 size: 15 residues. The V gene's germline CDR1 is KGHSH and CDR2 LQKENI. The CDR3, as DNA: TGTGCCAGCTCACCCCGGGGGGAAAAAGGTGAAAAACTGTTTTTT. Translation: CASSPRGEKGEKLFF.

This clone was recorded a few times. The chain links TRBV5-1 to TRBJ2-1; tentatively, D is TRBD2 (7 bases). CDR1 is SGHRS and CDR2 is YFSETQ in the germline V gene. The CDR3 has 11 amino acids. The V end was cut by 7 bases, the J end by 9 bases, with 11 bases between. For the CDR3, the DNA is TGCGCCAGCGGGGGGGCTGCTGAGCAGTTCTTC. It is translated as CASGGAAEQFF.

The genes are TRBV9 and TRBJ2-3; 9 bases agree with TRBD1. Germline V gene lookup returns CDR1 SGDLS and CDR2 YYNGEE. V lost 6 bases, J lost 1 base, and 6 bases stayed unmatched. The CDR3 is 15 residues long. The CDR3 here is CASNLQGARTDTQYF. The DNA of the CDR3 is TGTGCCAGCAACCTACAGGGGGCTCGCACAGATACGCAGTATTTT. The whole variable domain, filled in from reference TRBV9 and TRBJ2-3, reads DSGVTQTPKHLITATGQRVTLRCSPRSGDLSVYWYQQSLDQGLQFLIQYYNGEERAKGNILERFSAQQFPDLHSELNLSSLELGDSALYFCASNLQGARTDTQYFGPGTRLTVL.

This rearrangement joins TRBV5-5 to TRBJ2-5; 10 bases line up with TRBD2. The CDR3 spans 17 residues. Germline CDR1 reads SGHKS; CDR2 reads YYEKEE (reference sequence). Trimming at V came to 0 bases and at J to 5 bases, leaving 10 bases not matched to a gene. The CDR3 sequence: CASSLGRVTSGPETQYF. In DNA, the CDR3 is TGTGCCAGCAGCTTGGGTCGCGTGACTAGCGGGCCGGAGACCCAGTACTTC.

The chain links TRBV10-1 to TRBJ2-5; 10 nucleotides match TRBD2. V shed 0 bases and J 2 bases; nucleotides not matched to a gene: 3. This CDR3 is built from 16 residues. CDR1 and CDR2 from the germline V gene are WNHNN and SYGVQD (reference sequence). CDR3 coding DNA: TGCGCCAGCAGTGAGTCTCTAGCGGGGGAACAAGAGACCCAGTACTTC. Its translation is CASSESLAGEQETQYF.

The chain links TRBV5-1 to TRBJ1-1; 8 nucleotides align to TRBD1. The CDR3 is 16 amino acids. Per germline, CDR1 SGHRS and CDR2 YFSETQ. V shed 4 bases, J shed 1 base, and the junction held 9 bases outside the gene matches. The CDR3 reads CASSRQGSVGNTEAFF. CDR3 coding DNA: TGCGCCAGCAGCCGACAGGGGTCCGTAGGGAACACTGAAGCTTTCTTT.

In this sample, this clone turned up a few times. The chain joins TRBV6-5 to TRBJ1-1; TRBD1 might be the D (6 bases). Germline V lookup: CDR1 MNHEY, CDR2 SVGAGI. V was pared by 0 bases and J by 6 bases, with 14 bases between. This CDR3 has 15 residues. CDR3: CASSYSRGGWSEAFF. The CDR3 region has the DNA TGTGCCAGCAGTTACTCGAGAGGGGGTTGGTCTGAAGCTTTCTTT.

This clone was observed a single time. V gene TRBV9 combines with J gene TRBJ1-1; D is possibly TRBD1 (5 bases). Germline values: CDR1 SGDLS, CDR2 YYNGEE. Trimming pared 2 bases from V and 3 bases from J, leaving 17 bases between. This CDR3 is built from 16 residues. Written as DNA, the CDR3 is TGTGCCAGCAGCGTCCCATCCAGCGGGGGTCACACTGAAGCTTTCTTT. This translates into CASSVPSSGGHTEAFF.

The rearrangement uses TRBV6-5 and TRBJ2-1; TRBD2 might be the D (6 bases). Per the germline V gene, CDR1 is MNHEY and CDR2 is SVGAGI. V was trimmed by 8 bases and J by 3 bases, leaving 17 bases between them. The CDR3 contains 15 residues. CDR3 sequence reads: CASGSVADYYNEQFF. The DNA of the CDR3 is TGTGCCAGCGGGTCCGTAGCGGATTACTACAATGAGCAGTTCTTC.

The rearrangement joins TRBV19 to TRBJ2-7; TRBD1 matches 8 bases. Germline loops: CDR1 LNHDA, CDR2 SQIVND (reference sequence). V shed 1 base, J shed 3 bases, and the junction held 5 bases outside the gene matches. CDR3 size: 15 residues. The DNA for the CDR3 is TGTGCCAGTAGTATAGCGGACAGGGCTAACTACGAGCAGTACTTC. Its protein is CASSIADRANYEQYF.

The count of this clone is one. The rearrangement joins TRBV28 to TRBJ2-2; weak D call: TRBD1 (5 bases). The CDR3 is made up of 14 amino acids. V was trimmed by 2 bases and J by 3 bases, leaving 7 bases between them. The germline gives CDR1 MDHEN, CDR2 SYDVKM. Written as DNA, the CDR3 is TGTGCCAGCAGTTTACAAGGGGACACCGGGGAGCTGTTTTTT. Translating gives CASSLQGDTGELFF.

V is TRBV6-6 and J is TRBJ2-7, with 7 bases matching TRBD2. The germline gives CDR1 MNHNY, CDR2 SVGAGI (reference sequence). The CDR3 runs 13 residues. Germline trimming cut 6 bases from V and 7 bases from J; bases unmatched to any gene: 9. The CDR3 is CASSHIKGGEQYF. For the CDR3, the DNA is TGTGCCAGCAGCCACATTAAGGGAGGGGAGCAGTACTTC.

The DNA of the CDR3 is TGTGCCTGGGACTCGAACACCGGGGAGCTGTTTTTT. Protein sequence: CAWDSNTGELFF. V usage is TRBV30 and J usage is TRBJ2-2; D is uncertain. The CDR3 is made up of 12 amino acids. Between the trimmed V and J ends, which lost 5 bases and 0 bases, there was a span of 4 bases. Germline assignment: CDR1 GTSNPN and CDR2 SVGIG (reference sequence).

This clone was observed once. This chain links TRBV28 with TRBJ2-3, with TRBD2 matching over 10 bases. J lost 6 bases, V lost 5 bases, and 17 bases had no gene match. The CDR3 runs 18 residues. Germline-derived CDR1 and CDR2 are MDHEN and SYDVKM. CDR3 in DNA: TGTGCCAGCAGTCCCTTAGCGGGGGGCCTACTAAAGTGGGATACGCAGTATTTT. Translating it yields CASSPLAGGLLKWDTQYF.

The chain recombines TRBV29-1 with TRBJ2-7; 14 positions match TRBD2. V was pared by 1 base and J by 2 bases, with 10 bases of the junction left unmatched. CDR3 length: 18 residues. Germline V gene lookup returns CDR1 SQVTM and CDR2 ANQGSEA. The CDR3 spells CSVEGTSGRFEQPYEQYF. DNA of the CDR3: TGCAGCGTTGAAGGGACTAGCGGGAGGTTCGAACAACCCTACGAGCAGTACTTC.

The V and J genes are TRBV28 and TRBJ1-2; 7 bases align to TRBD1. The junction had 10 bases not matched to a gene; V was cut back by 3 bases and J by 0 bases. The germline CDR1 and CDR2 sequences are MDHEN and SYDVKM. This CDR3 has 17 residues. This chain's CDR3 is CASSFVGQAKANYGYTF. DNA of the CDR3: TGTGCCAGCAGTTTCGTTGGACAGGCAAAAGCTAACTATGGCTACACCTTC.

This chain connects TRBV5-8 to TRBJ1-1; D gene ambiguous. The V gene lost 1 base and the J gene lost 9 bases, with 13 bases spanning the gap. Germline CDR1 SGHTS, CDR2 YDEGEE. This CDR3 comprises 13 residues. This chain's CDR3 is CASSLPPRTKAFF. The CDR3 coding sequence is TGTGCCAGCAGCTTGCCTCCGAGGACTAAAGCTTTCTTT.

The chain joins TRBV6-1 to TRBJ2-3, with D perhaps matching TRBD1 (6 bases). This CDR3 spans 14 amino acids. Trimming cost V 10 bases and J 6 bases, with 20 bases left between them. From germline, CDR1 is MNHNS and CDR2 SASEGT. The CDR3 DNA sequence: TGTGCCAACAGAAAAACAGGGATATATGATACGCAGTATTTT. Translating gives CANRKTGIYDTQYF.

The chain joins TRBV5-1 to TRBJ2-1; 8 bases line up with TRBD1. The germline gives CDR1 SGHRS, CDR2 YFSETQ. The CDR3 extends over 13 amino acids. The V and J ends lost 4 bases and 15 bases, in that order; junction bases with no gene match: 12. CDR3: CASSPGQGIEAFF. CDR3 DNA sequence: TGCGCCAGCAGCCCCGGACAGGGAATCGAGGCGTTCTTC.

This chain connects TRBV5-6 to TRBJ2-1, with 8 bases that match TRBD1. The trim removed 4 bases at V and 6 bases at J, leaving 12 bases unmatched. Germline V gene sequence: CDR1 SGHDT, CDR2 YYEEEE. This CDR3 comprises 16 residues. CDR3 sequence reads: CASSAHGQGWGNEQFF. The CDR3 region has the DNA TGTGCCAGCAGCGCCCATGGACAGGGCTGGGGCAATGAGCAGTTCTTC.